Following are 27 T cell receptor beta chains from one sample sequenced in a study of regulatory T cells in long-lasting Graves disease. Researchers made TCR beta libraries by using iRepertoire HTBI primers and running Arm-PCR on CDR3 regions. MiXCR, run by TCRdb on the multiplex PCR reads, gives a single entry per CDR3 protein. The sample lists roughly 500,000 distinct CDR3 sequences; roughly 13% were seen once. Time point indicated: newly diagnosed GD, antithyroid drugs for less than 3 months. The TCR library was made from RNA that had been extracted from PBMCs in TRIzol. These same data were also listed under a study on T cells in Graves' hyperthyroidism and ophthalmopathy.

The source was peripheral blood mononuclear cells (PBMCs), collected at new diagnosis, from a patient treated with antithyroid drugs. The receptors shown here come from a man aged 30 to 39 with Graves disease.

In regard to this clonotype: Given a much more abundant clone one base away, this may be a read error. This chain links TRBV2 with TRBJ2-7, with TRBD1 matching over 7 bases. The germline V gene encodes CDR1 SNHLY and CDR2 FYNNEI. The length of the CDR3 is 14 residues. The CDR3 DNA sequence: TGTGCCATCAGTGAGGACAGGCCGCCCTACGAGCAGTACTTC. Protein sequence: CAISEDRPPYEQYF.

This clonotype was seen ten or more times. V gene TRBV28 combines with J gene TRBJ2-7, with D possibly being TRBD1 or TRBD2 (5 bases each). The CDR3 contains 14 residues. The germline V gene has CDR1 MDHEN and CDR2 SYDVKM. Between the trimmed V and J ends, which lost 6 bases and 7 bases, there was a span of 19 bases. CDR3 amino acids: CASRAVGDSSEQYF. Written as DNA, the CDR3 is TGTGCCAGCAGGGCAGTGGGGGATTCCTCAGAGCAGTACTTC.

At least ten counts were recorded for this clonotype. The CDR3 bases are TGTCCCCTCAGAGGCAGGACGGCCTACGAGCAGTACTTC. Translation: CPLRGRTAYEQYF. The chain has TRBV27 and TRBJ2-7; D ambiguous. Germline V lookup: CDR1 MNHEY, CDR2 SMNVEV (reference sequence). The CDR3 extends over 13 amino acids.

This clonotype was counted many times. This chain connects TRBV12-3 or TRBV12-4 to TRBJ1-5, with D perhaps matching TRBD1 (5 bases). The V and J ends lost 6 bases and 4 bases respectively, with 16 bases between them. The CDR3 has 15 amino acids. CDR3: CASRPRSGLNQPQHF. The CDR3 bases are TGTGCCAGCAGACCCCGTTCGGGGCTGAATCAGCCCCAGCATTTT.

This clonotype was recorded at least ten times. The V gene is TRBV6-1, the J gene TRBJ2-3; 7 bases are shared with TRBD1. The J call may be faulty, since TRBJ2-7 better matches the DNA end. The CDR3 sequence is 14 residues long. Germline V gene data show CDR1 as MNHNS and CDR2 as SASEGT. The CDR3 region is CASSERTGDYEQYF. DNA for the CDR3: TGTGCCAGCAGTGAACGAACAGGGGACTACGAGCAGTACTTC.

This clonotype was detected many times. The genes are TRBV12-5 and TRBJ2-2, with TRBD1 matching over 10 bases. Germline V gives CDR1 LGHNT, CDR2 FRNRAP. This CDR3 has 18 amino acids. V lost 5 bases to trimming and J lost 5 bases; unmatched junction nucleotides: 14. The CDR3 nucleotides are TGTGCTAGTGGTCCAGCGATGGGACAGGGGAAGGGGACCGGGGAGCTGTTTTTT. It encodes CASGPAMGQGKGTGELFF. The complete variable domain, with remaining parts taken from reference TRBV12-5 and TRBJ2-2, reads DARVTQTPRHKVTEMGQEVTMRCQPILGHNTVFWYRQTMMQGLELLAYFRNRAPLDDSGMPKDRFSAEMPDATLATLKIQPSEPRDSAVYFCASGPAMGQGKGTGELFFGEGSRLTVL.

The chain joins TRBV11-2 to TRBJ1-2, with D perhaps matching TRBD1 (5 bases). This CDR3 region has 13 residues. CDR1 and CDR2 from the germline V gene are SGHAT and FQNNGV. V was clipped by 1 base and J by 7 bases, with 10 bases between them. The DNA of the CDR3 is TGTGCCAGCAGCTTAGGGGGGGTGTCTGGCTACACCTTC. Translating it yields CASSLGGVSGYTF.

This clonotype came up many times. The chain uses TRBV27 and TRBJ1-2; a possible D gene is TRBD1 (6 bases). This CDR3 is built from 15 residues. The germline V gene encodes CDR1 MNHEY and CDR2 SMNVEV (reference sequence). V lost 3 bases to trimming and J lost 7 bases, with 18 bases between them. CDR3 region: CASSFSGAGLSGYTF. Written as DNA, the CDR3 is TGTGCCAGCAGTTTTTCAGGGGCGGGTCTCAGTGGCTACACCTTC.

The V call is TRBV6-1, the J call TRBJ2-7; possibly TRBD2 for D (6 bases). Germline V CDR1 and CDR2: MNHNS, SASEGT. The ends were cut back, 6 bases at V and 2 bases at J, with 23 bases in the middle. This CDR3 contains 17 residues. DNA for the CDR3: TGTGCCAGCAGCTCAAATCGGCCTACTAGCCGAACCTACGAGCAGTACTTC. Protein: CASSSNRPTSRTYEQYF.

This chain's CDR3 is CATSRDAIGADTQYF. The CDR3 region has the DNA TGTGCCACCAGCAGAGATGCGATCGGCGCAGATACGCAGTATTTT. The V call is TRBV15, the J call TRBJ2-3, with unresolved D. Per the germline V gene, CDR1 is LNHNV and CDR2 is YYDKDF (reference sequence). This CDR3 comprises 15 residues. With 0 bases removed from V and 4 bases from J, the gap between germline ends came to 11 bases.

Many counts were recorded for this clonotype. CDR3 amino acids: CASSILTVTATKWATEAFF. The CDR3 DNA follows: TGTGCCAGCAGCATCCTCACCGTGACAGCCACCAAGTGGGCGACTGAAGCTTTCTTT. The chain has TRBV6-1 and TRBJ1-1; perhaps TRBD1 as D (5 bases). Germline CDR1 MNHNS, CDR2 SASEGT. Trimming took 6 bases from V and 5 from J, leaving 31 bases between them. The CDR3 has 19 residues.

This clonotype was seen repeatedly, ten times or more. This sequence joins TRBV20-1 and TRBJ2-7, with D possibly TRBD2 on 5 matching bases. V was pared by 0 bases and J by 6 bases, with 15 bases between. Germline CDR1 is DFQATT and CDR2 is SNEGSKA (reference sequence). There are 14 residues in the CDR3. This CDR3 reads CSARDPRESIEQYF. The CDR3 nucleotides read TGCAGTGCTAGAGATCCAAGGGAGTCTATCGAGCAGTACTTC.

This clonotype has more than one count but fewer than ten. The chain has TRBV13 and TRBJ2-7; 7 positions match TRBD2. J lost 6 bases, V lost 0 bases, and 11 bases had no gene match. Germline V gene lookup returns CDR1 PRHDT and CDR2 FYEKMQ (reference sequence). This CDR3 contains 16 residues. The CDR3 protein is CASSLGASGVSPEQYF. The CDR3 region has the DNA TGTGCCAGCAGCTTAGGGGCTAGCGGAGTCTCCCCCGAGCAGTACTTC. Drawing the rest from reference TRBV13 and TRBJ2-7, the complete variable domain is AAGVIQSPRHLIKEKRETATLKCYPIPRHDTVYWYQQGPGQDPQFLISFYEKMQSDKGSIPDRFSAQQFSDYHSELNMSSLELGDSALYFCASSLGASGVSPEQYFGPGTRLTVT.

This clonotype was seen many times. This chain uses TRBV13 with TRBJ1-1; no definite D call. Germline V gives CDR1 PRHDT, CDR2 FYEKMQ (reference sequence). With 4 bases removed from V and 5 bases from J, the gap between germline ends came to 11 bases. This CDR3 is built from 13 residues. Here the CDR3 reads CASSSGGGTEAFF. The CDR3 bases are TGTGCCAGCAGCTCCGGAGGAGGAACTGAAGCTTTCTTT.

The chain has TRBV6-1 and TRBJ2-2; 7 bases align to TRBD1. The CDR3 runs 15 residues. V shed 6 bases and J 5 bases; nucleotides not matched to a gene: 9. The germline V gene encodes CDR1 MNHNS and CDR2 SASEGT. The CDR3 DNA reads TGTGCCAGCAGCCAGGACAGGACGCTAACCGGGGAGCTGTTTTTT. It specifies CASSQDRTLTGELFF.

This clonotype was seen a handful of times. The chain links TRBV7-2 to TRBJ2-5, with D uncertain. There are 14 residues in the CDR3. The germline V gene has CDR1 SGHTA and CDR2 FQGNSA. Trimming took off 3 bases at V and 2 bases at J, with 10 bases between the two ends. The CDR3 coding sequence is TGTGCCAGCAGCTTTGATCCGGCGCAAGAGACCCAGTACTTC. This gives the protein CASSFDPAQETQYF.

At least ten counts were recorded for this clonotype. The chain couples TRBV3-1 to TRBJ2-7; possibly TRBD1 for D (5 bases). Trimming removed 2 bases from V and 3 bases from J, with 11 bases in between. The germline V gene encodes CDR1 LGHDT and CDR2 YNNKEL (reference sequence). The CDR3 length is 14 residues. CDR3 coding DNA: TGTGCCAGCAGCCAATCGACAGTAGACTACGAGCAGTACTTC. Encoded protein: CASSQSTVDYEQYF.

This rearrangement joins TRBV7-3 to TRBJ1-1, with D perhaps TRBD1 (5 bases). The CDR3 consists of 15 residues. CDR1 is SGHTA and CDR2 is FQGTGA in the germline V gene. The ends were cut back, 1 base at V and 4 bases at J, with 13 bases in the middle. In DNA form, the CDR3 reads TGTGCCAGCAGCTTAATCGGGGGAGAGGGCACTGAAGCTTTCTTT. Translated, it gives CASSLIGGEGTEAFF.

This sequence joins TRBV29-1 and TRBJ2-7; perhaps TRBD1 as D (5 bases). Germline V gene sequence: CDR1 SQVTM, CDR2 ANQGSEA. The V end lost 4 bases, the J end lost 0 bases, and 10 bases lay between the germline ends. This CDR3 is 13 amino acids long. The CDR3 coding sequence is TGCAGCGTTGGACAGCTTAGCTCCTACGAGCAGTACTTC. Protein product: CSVGQLSSYEQYF.

This clonotype was seen repeatedly, ten times or more. V usage is TRBV27 and J usage is TRBJ2-1; D remains ambiguous. The CDR3 consists of 17 residues. Trimming took 2 bases from V and 0 from J, leaving 14 bases between them. In germline, CDR1 is MNHEY, CDR2 SMNVEV (reference sequence). For the CDR3, the DNA is TGTGCCAGCAGTTTACTATCGTCGGACCTCTCCTACAATGAGCAGTTCTTC. It codes for CASSLLSSDLSYNEQFF.

This clonotype was detected many times. The chain has TRBV30 and TRBJ2-7; D may be TRBD1 or TRBD2 (6 bases each). Per germline, CDR1 GTSNPN and CDR2 SVGIG (reference sequence). This CDR3 is 13 amino acids long. Trimming left V 4 bases short and J 2 bases short, with 12 bases between. CDR3 in amino acids: CAWKRGATYEQYF. CDR3 bases: TGTGCCTGGAAAAGGGGGGCTACCTACGAGCAGTACTTC.

The CDR3 bases are TGCGCCAGCAGCCAAGATATCAGGGAGCAGTTCTTC. It encodes CASSQDIREQFF. The chain employs TRBV4-1 and TRBJ2-1; D is undetermined. The CDR3 totals 12 residues. CDR1 is MGHRA, CDR2 YSYEKL, per germline. V was trimmed by 0 bases and J by 10 bases, leaving 7 bases between them.

In its sample, this clonotype was seen many times. This rearrangement joins TRBV11-2 to TRBJ2-5, with 9 positions matching TRBD2. The V segment lost 2 bases and the J segment 2 bases; nucleotides outside the gene matches: 12. The length of the CDR3 is 18 residues. Germline V lookup: CDR1 SGHAT, CDR2 FQNNGV. Here the CDR3 reads CASSLRLGASGEQETQYF. CDR3 sequence (DNA): TGTGCCAGCAGCTTAAGATTAGGGGCTAGCGGGGAACAAGAGACCCAGTACTTC.

This clonotype was picked up many times. The chain has TRBV28 and TRBJ2-1, with TRBD2 matching over 10 bases. The V gene's germline CDR1 is MDHEN and CDR2 SYDVKM. This CDR3 is 15 amino acids long. The J segment lost 9 bases and the V segment lost 5 bases, leaving 10 bases of the junction unmatched. Here the CDR3 DNA reads TGTGCCAGCAGTGGGGGCCTAGCGGGAGTGGGTGAGCAGTTCTTC. Translating it yields CASSGGLAGVGEQFF.

In this sample, this clonotype turned up a few times. The chain carries TRBV5-4 and TRBJ2-5; D may be TRBD1 or TRBD2 (5 bases each). CDR3 length equals 15 residues. Trimming cost V 4 bases and J 5 bases, with 18 bases left between them. CDR1 and CDR2 from the germline V gene are SGHNT and YYREEE (reference sequence). CDR3 region: CASSPRDGWGETQYF. The CDR3 DNA reads as TGTGCCAGCAGCCCCCGGGACGGCTGGGGCGAGACCCAGTACTTC.

The V call is TRBV25-1, the J call TRBJ2-3; 10 bases are shared with TRBD2. This CDR3 has 15 amino acids. V shed 6 bases and J 3 bases; nucleotides not matched to a gene: 6. Per the germline V gene, CDR1 is MGHDK and CDR2 is SYGVNS. In nucleotides, the CDR3 is TGTGCCAGCAGGAAAGCGGGAGGGCTGACAGATACGCAGTATTTT. This translates into CASRKAGGLTDTQYF.

This clonotype has a count of ten or more. The gene calls are TRBV27 and TRBJ2-7; 7 bases agree with TRBD2. The CDR3 covers 13 residues. V dropped 5 bases and J dropped 6; count of bases not matched to a gene: 7. Germline CDR1 MNHEY, CDR2 SMNVEV (reference sequence). The CDR3 DNA reads as TGTGCCAGCAGTCCCCTTGTAGCGGGCGAGCAGTACTTC. It is translated as CASSPLVAGEQYF.